This passage covers 2 T cell receptor beta chains from one sample sequenced in a study of blood T cell repertoires in COVID-19. Here immunoSEQ multiplex PCR was the method, and the copy in TCRdb shows in-frame clones only, minus some. The repertoire holds around 63,000 clones, with 81% as singletons. Sequences were obtained from peripheral blood. The receptors here all came from an elderly woman with active or convalescent COVID-19.

This clone was counted at least ten times. The chain is built from TRBV9 and TRBJ2-5; D remains unclear. With 0 bases removed from V and 2 bases from J, the gap between germline ends came to 8 bases. Germline lookup yields CDR1 SGDLS and CDR2 YYNGEE. The CDR3 runs to 14 residues. This chain's CDR3 is CASSVGGLQETQYF. In DNA, the CDR3 is TGTGCCAGCAGCGTAGGAGGTCTACAAGAGACCCAGTACTTC.

The rearrangement links TRBV5-4 to TRBJ2-3; TRBD2 matches at 8 bases. V lost 4 bases, J lost 6 bases, and 4 bases stayed unmatched. CDR1 is SGHNT, CDR2 YYREEE, per germline (reference sequence). There are 13 residues in the CDR3. The CDR3 DNA follows: TGTGCCAGCAGCACGGGGGGGTGGGATACGCAGTATTTT. The encoded protein is CASSTGGWDTQYF.